This T cell receptor beta chain was sequenced for a study of T cell responses to AZD1222 COVID-19 vaccine. Study findings and constraints: There were mostly white British donors and more females than males, and clonal diversity was possibly underestimated. Close to half of spike-specific TCRs reportedly recognize unmutated variant regions.

J was trimmed by 4 bases and V by 5 bases; bases with no gene match: 6. The CDR3 is 14 amino acids. Germline-derived CDR1 and CDR2 are LNHDA and SQIVND (reference sequence). TCRdb keeps only in-frame clones here, not all; method: immunoSEQ multiplex PCR. The sample yields roughly 150,000 clones, around 93% seen once. A word on this clone: No antigen is known for it.

The rearrangement links TRBV19 to TRBJ1-2; 8 bases fit TRBD1. The receptor was derived from an adult who received the AZD1222 COVID-19 vaccine. The material sequenced was peripheral blood, taken 28 days after the second AZD1222 dose. CDR3 sequence reads: CASSPQGAVYGYTF. The DNA of the CDR3 is TGTGCCAGTAGTCCCCAGGGGGCCGTCTATGGCTACACCTTC.